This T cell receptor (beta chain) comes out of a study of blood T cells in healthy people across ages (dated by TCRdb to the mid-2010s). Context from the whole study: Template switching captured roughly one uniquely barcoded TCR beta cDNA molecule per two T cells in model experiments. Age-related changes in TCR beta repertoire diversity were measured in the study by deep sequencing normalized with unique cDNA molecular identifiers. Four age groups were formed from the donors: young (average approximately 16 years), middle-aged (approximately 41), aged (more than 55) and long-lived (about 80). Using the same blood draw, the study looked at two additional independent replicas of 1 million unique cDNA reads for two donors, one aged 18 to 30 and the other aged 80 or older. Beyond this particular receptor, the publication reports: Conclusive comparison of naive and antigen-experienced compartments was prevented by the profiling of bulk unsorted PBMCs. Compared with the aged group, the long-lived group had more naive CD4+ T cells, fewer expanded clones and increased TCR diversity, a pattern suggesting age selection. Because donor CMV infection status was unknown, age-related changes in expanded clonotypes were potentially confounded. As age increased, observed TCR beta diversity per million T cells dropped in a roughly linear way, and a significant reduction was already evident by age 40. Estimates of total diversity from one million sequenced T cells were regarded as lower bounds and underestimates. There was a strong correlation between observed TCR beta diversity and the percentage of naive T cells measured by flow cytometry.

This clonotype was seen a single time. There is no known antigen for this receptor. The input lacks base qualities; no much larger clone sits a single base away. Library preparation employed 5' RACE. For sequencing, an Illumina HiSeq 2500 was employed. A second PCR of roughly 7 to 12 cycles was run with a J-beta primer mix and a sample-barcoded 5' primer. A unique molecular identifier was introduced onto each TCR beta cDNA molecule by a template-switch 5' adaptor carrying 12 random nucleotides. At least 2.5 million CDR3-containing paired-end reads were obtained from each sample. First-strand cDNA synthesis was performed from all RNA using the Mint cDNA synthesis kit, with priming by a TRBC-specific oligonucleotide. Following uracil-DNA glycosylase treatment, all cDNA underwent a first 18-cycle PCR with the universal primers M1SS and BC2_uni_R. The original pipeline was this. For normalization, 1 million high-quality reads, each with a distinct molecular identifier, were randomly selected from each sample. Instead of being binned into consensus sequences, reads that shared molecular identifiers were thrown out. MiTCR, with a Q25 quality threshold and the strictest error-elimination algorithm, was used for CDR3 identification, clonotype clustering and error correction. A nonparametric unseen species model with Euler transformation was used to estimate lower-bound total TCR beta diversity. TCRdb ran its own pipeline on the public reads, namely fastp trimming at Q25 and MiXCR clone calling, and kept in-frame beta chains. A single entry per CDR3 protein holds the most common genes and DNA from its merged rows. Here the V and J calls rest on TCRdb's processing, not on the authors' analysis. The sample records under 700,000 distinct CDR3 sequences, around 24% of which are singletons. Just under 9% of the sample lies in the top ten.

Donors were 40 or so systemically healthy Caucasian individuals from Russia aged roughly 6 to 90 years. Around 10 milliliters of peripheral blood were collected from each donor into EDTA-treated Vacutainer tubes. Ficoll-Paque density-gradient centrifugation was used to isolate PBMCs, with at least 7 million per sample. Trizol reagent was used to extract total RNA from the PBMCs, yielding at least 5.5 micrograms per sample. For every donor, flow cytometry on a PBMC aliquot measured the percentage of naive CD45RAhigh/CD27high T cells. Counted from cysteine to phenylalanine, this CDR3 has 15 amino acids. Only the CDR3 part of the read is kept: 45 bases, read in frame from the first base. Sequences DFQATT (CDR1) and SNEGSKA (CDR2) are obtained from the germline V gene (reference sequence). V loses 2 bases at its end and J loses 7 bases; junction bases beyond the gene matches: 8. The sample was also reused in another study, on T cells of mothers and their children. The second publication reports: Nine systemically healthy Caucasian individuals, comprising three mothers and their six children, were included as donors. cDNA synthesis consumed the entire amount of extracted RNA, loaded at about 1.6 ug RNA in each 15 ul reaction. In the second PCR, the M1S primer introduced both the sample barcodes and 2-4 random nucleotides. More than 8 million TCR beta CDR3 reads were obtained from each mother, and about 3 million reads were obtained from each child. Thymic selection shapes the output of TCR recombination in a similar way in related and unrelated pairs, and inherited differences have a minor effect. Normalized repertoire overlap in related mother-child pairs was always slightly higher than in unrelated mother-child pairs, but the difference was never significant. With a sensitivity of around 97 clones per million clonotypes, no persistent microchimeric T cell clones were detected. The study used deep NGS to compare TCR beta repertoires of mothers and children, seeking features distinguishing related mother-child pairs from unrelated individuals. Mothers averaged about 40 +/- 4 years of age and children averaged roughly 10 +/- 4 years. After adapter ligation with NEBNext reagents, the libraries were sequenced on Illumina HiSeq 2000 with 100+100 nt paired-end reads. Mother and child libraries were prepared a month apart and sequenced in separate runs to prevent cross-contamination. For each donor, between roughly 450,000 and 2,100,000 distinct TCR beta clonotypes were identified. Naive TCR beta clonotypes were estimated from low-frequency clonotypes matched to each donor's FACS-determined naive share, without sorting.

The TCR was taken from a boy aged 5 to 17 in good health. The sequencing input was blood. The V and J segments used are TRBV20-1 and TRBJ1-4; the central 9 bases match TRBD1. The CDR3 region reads CSARRTGAKSEKLFF. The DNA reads TGCAGTGCTAGAAGGACAGGGGCGAAGAGTGAAAAACTGTTTTTT.